This T cell receptor beta chain appears in the sequencing data of a study of CD8+ T cells in alopecia areata. As regards this clone: What it recognizes is unknown.

Regarding the study as a whole: Among the cells sequenced in scalp samples are also the resident alphabeta T cells of normal skin.

Reverse transcribed after extraction, RNA yielded cDNA as the sequencing template. Sequencing used immunoSEQ multiplex PCR; TCRdb keeps in-frame clones, though not all of them. The sample has around 110,000 clones; roughly 84% are singletons. This CDR3 region has 12 residues. Per germline, CDR1 LNHDA and CDR2 SQIVND (reference sequence). Trimming stripped 3 bases from V and 6 bases from J, with 8 bases between. The sample's treatment: oral pan-JAK inhibitor, 5-10 mg twice daily. The sequencing here drew on CD8+ T cells sorted from blood, taken at week 24, from a patient treated with tofacitinib. This TCR derives from a human donor with alopecia areata. V usage is TRBV19 and J usage is TRBJ1-2, with D possibly being TRBD1 (5 bases). The CDR3 region is CASSIAGDGYTF. The CDR3 coding sequence is TGTGCCAGTAGTATCGCGGGGGATGGCTACACCTTC.